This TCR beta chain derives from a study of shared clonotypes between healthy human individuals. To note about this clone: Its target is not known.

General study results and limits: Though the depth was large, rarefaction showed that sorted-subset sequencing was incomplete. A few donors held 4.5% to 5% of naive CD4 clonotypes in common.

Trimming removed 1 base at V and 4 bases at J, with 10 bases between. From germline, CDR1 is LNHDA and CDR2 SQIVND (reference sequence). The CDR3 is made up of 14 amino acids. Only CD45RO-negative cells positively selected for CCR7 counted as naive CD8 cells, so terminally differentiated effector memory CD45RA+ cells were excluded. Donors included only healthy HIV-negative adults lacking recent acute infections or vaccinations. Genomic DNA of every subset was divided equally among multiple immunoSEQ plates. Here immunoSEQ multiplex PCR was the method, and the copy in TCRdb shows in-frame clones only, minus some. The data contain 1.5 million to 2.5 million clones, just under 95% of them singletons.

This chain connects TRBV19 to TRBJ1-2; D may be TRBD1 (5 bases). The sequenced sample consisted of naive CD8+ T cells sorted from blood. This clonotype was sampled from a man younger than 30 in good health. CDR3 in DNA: TGTGCCAGTAGTATAGTTGGGGCCGGCTATGGCTACACCTTC. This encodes CASSIVGAGYGYTF.